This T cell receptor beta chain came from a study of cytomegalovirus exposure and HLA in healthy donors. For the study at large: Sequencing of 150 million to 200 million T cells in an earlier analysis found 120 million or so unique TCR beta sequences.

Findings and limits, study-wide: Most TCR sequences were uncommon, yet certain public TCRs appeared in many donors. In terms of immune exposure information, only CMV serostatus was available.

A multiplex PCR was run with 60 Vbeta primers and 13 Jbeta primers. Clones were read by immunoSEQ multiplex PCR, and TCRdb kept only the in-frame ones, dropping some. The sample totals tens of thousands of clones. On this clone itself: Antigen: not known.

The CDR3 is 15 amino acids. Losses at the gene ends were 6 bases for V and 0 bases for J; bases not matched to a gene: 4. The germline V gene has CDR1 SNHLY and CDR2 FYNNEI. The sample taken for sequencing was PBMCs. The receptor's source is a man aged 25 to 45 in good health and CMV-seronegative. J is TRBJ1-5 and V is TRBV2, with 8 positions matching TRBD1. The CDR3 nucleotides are TGTGCCAGCAGGGCGACAGGGGCTAGCAATCAGCCCCAGCATTTT. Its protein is CASRATGASNQPQHF.